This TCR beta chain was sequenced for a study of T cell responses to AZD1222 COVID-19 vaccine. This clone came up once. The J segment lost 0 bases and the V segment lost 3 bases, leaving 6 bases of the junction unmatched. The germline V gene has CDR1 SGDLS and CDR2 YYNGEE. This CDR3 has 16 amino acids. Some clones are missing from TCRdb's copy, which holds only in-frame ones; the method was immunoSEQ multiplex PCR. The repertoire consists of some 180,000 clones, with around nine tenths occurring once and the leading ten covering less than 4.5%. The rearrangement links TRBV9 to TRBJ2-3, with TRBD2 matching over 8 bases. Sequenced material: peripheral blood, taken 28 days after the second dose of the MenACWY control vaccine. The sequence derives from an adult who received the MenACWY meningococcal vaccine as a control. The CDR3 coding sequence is TGTGCCAGCAGCGGTACTAGCGGCATAAGCACAGATACGCAGTATTTT. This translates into CASSGTSGISTDTQYF. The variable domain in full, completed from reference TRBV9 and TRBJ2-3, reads DSGVTQTPKHLITATGQRVTLRCSPRSGDLSVYWYQQSLDQGLQFLIQYYNGEERAKGNILERFSAQQFPDLHSELNLSSLELGDSALYFCASSGTSGISTDTQYFGPGTRLTVL.